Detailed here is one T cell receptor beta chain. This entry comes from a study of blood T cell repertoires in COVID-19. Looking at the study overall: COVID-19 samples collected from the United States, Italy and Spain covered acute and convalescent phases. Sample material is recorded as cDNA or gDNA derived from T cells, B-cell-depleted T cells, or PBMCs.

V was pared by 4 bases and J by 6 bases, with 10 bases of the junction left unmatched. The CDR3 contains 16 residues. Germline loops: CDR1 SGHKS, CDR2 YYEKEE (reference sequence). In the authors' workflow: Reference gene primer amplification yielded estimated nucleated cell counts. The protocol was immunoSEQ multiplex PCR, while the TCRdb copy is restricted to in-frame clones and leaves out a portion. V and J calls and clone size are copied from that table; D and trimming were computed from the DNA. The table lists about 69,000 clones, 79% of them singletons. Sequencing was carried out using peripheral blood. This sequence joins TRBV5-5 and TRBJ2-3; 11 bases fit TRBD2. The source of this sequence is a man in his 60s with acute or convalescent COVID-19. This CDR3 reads CASSPRGTSGGDTQYF. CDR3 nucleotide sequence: TGTGCCAGCAGCCCAAGGGGGACTAGCGGCGGCGATACGCAGTATTTT.